Below are 23 T cell receptor beta chains sequenced from a single sample in a study of breast tumors, draining lymph nodes, adjacent tissues listed by TCRdb under 2016. The library was produced with multiplex PCR. TCRdb records Illumina HiSeq 2000 as the sequencer. Using fastp at Q25 and MiXCR, TCRdb reprocessed the public reads and kept productive beta chains. Rows are combined by CDR3 protein, so each entry shows the most common genes and DNA. This sample lists 9,000 to 15,000 distinct CDR3 sequences; around 36% were detected once. Roughly 14% of the sample is in the top ten clones. The specimen was breast tumor tissue. The receptor source for this set is a female donor with breast cancer. Some clones in this sample may be carry-over from other donors' samples.

This clonotype is deemed medium-sized. V usage is TRBV29-1 and J usage is TRBJ2-5, with TRBD2 as a possible D gene (5 bases). The CDR3 is 12 amino acids. Germline CDR1 reads SQVTM; CDR2 reads ANQGSEA. Deletions cut 7 bases from V and 4 bases from J, with 13 bases between. The CDR3 bases are TGCAGCGCAGGACGGGCGGGAGAGACCCAGTACTTC. Protein product: CSAGRAGETQYF.

This clonotype has a count of ten or more. The CDR3 sequence is CASSLKGEKLFF. CDR3 nucleotides: TGTGCCAGCAGTCTCAAGGGGGAAAAACTGTTTTTT. The chain is built from TRBV6-5 and TRBJ1-4; TRBD1 is a possible D gene (5 bases). Trimming left V 5 bases short and J 8 bases short, with 9 bases between. The CDR3 consists of 12 residues. Germline assignment: CDR1 MNHEY and CDR2 SVGAGI.

The CDR3 here is CASSPGLAGGDEQFF. The CDR3 DNA reads as TGTGCCAGCAGCCCGGGACTAGCGGGGGGCGATGAGCAGTTCTTC. The V gene is TRBV11-2, the J gene TRBJ2-1; 15 positions agree with TRBD2. The germline CDR1 and CDR2 sequences are SGHAT and FQNNGV. The V gene end was trimmed by 5 bases and the J gene end by 8 bases; junction bases not matched to a gene: 4. There are 15 residues in the CDR3. The full variable domain, in which reference TRBV11-2 and TRBJ2-1 provide the parts outside the CDR3, is EAGVAQSPRYKIIEKRQSVAFWCNPISGHATLYWYQQILGQGPKLLIQFQNNGVVDDSQLPKDRFSAERLKGVDSTLKIQPAKLEDSAVYLCASSPGLAGGDEQFFGPGTRLTVL.

In its sample, this clonotype is medium-sized. This sequence joins TRBV20-1 and TRBJ2-2; D is perhaps TRBD1 (5 bases). In germline, CDR1 is DFQATT, CDR2 SNEGSKA (reference sequence). V was shortened by 6 bases and J by 7 bases, with 12 bases between the two germline ends. The length of the CDR3 is 12 residues. The CDR3 sequence: CSAASTDGELFF. In DNA form, the CDR3 reads TGCAGTGCGGCATCGACAGACGGGGAGCTGTTTTTT.

Remarks on this clonotype: A junction boundary mismatches the germline segment, possibly from a read error. The chain links TRBV20-1 to TRBJ2-7, with TRBD2 identical over 8 bases. Germline CDR1 and CDR2: DFQATT and SNEGSKA (reference sequence). The CDR3 runs 16 residues. DNA of the CDR3: TGCAGTGCTGGAAGAATTGTCGGGGGGGTTGGGTACGAGCAGTGCTTC. Translation: CSAGRIVGGVGYEQCF.

In this sample, this clonotype turned up many times. This chain joins TRBV5-6 and TRBJ2-1; 9 nucleotides align to TRBD1. V shed 3 bases and J 5 bases; nucleotides not matched to a gene: 12. The CDR3 spans 17 residues. The V gene's germline CDR1 is SGHDT and CDR2 YYEEEE. The CDR3 nucleotides read TGTGCCAGCAGCTCCTACGGACAGGGGCTATCTAACAATGAGCAGTTCTTC. It codes for CASSSYGQGLSNNEQFF.

This clonotype is deemed medium-sized. The chain's CDR3 is CASSATRDEQFF. The DNA for the CDR3 is TGTGCCAGCAGCGCGACTAGGGATGAGCAGTTCTTC. The chain uses TRBV7-9 and TRBJ2-1, with D perhaps matching TRBD2 (6 bases). Trimming removed 5 bases at V and 8 bases at J, with 10 bases between. CDR3 length: 12 residues. CDR1 is SEHNR and CDR2 is FQNEAQ in the germline V gene (reference sequence).

Ten or more counts support this clonotype. This chain uses TRBV7-2 with TRBJ2-1; D possibly corresponds to TRBD2 (6 bases). Looked up from germline, CDR1 is SGHTA and CDR2 is FQGNSA. Between the trimmed V and J ends, which lost 5 bases and 5 bases, there was a span of 10 bases. There are 13 residues in the CDR3. For the CDR3, the DNA is TGTGCCAGCAGCGTGCGGAGGGACAATGAGCAGTTCTTC. Protein product: CASSVRRDNEQFF. Looking up the rest from reference TRBV7-2 and TRBJ2-1 gives the full variable domain: GAGVSQSPSNKVTEKGKDVELRCDPISGHTALYWYRQSLGQGLEFLIYFQGNSAPDKSGLPSDRFSAERTGGSVSTLTIQRTQQEDSAVYLCASSVRRDNEQFFGPGTRLTVL.

A word on this clonotype: The conserved phenylalanine or tryptophan normally closing the CDR3 is absent here, so this likely arose from a read error. V and J are TRBV20-1 and TRBJ1-5; D not certain. The CDR3 contains 14 residues. Trimming stripped 1 base from V and 6 bases from J, with 13 bases between. Germline V gene data show CDR1 as DFQATT and CDR2 as SNEGSKA (reference sequence). CDR3 nucleotides: TGCAGTGCTAGAGGCGGGCAGGCTGTTCAGCCCCAGCATTCT. Amino acid sequence: CSARGGQAVQPQHS.

There are a few counts of this clonotype. The CDR3 region is CASSLASGRLTDTQYF. CDR3 nucleotides: TGTGCCAGCAGTTTGGCTAGCGGGAGATTAACAGATACGCAGTATTTT. The chain is built from TRBV28 and TRBJ2-3; TRBD2 matches at 10 bases. Per the germline V gene, CDR1 is MDHEN and CDR2 is SYDVKM. This CDR3 region has 16 residues. Trimming cost V 3 bases and J 3 bases; bases outside gene matches: 6.

This clonotype was counted ten times or more. The rearrangement links TRBV20-1 to TRBJ2-2, with TRBD1 as a possible D gene (6 bases). Trimming stripped 2 bases from V and 0 bases from J, with 16 bases between. The CDR3 is 17 amino acids. Germline assignment: CDR1 DFQATT and CDR2 SNEGSKA (reference sequence). The CDR3 loop reads CSARPYRRQANTGELFF. The CDR3 nucleotides read TGCAGTGCTAGACCCTATAGGAGACAGGCGAACACCGGGGAGCTGTTTTTT.

This chain connects TRBV9 to TRBJ1-2; 10 bases agree with TRBD1. CDR3 size: 13 residues. Germline CDR1 and CDR2: SGDLS and YYNGEE. V lost 4 bases to trimming and J lost 7 bases; unmatched junction nucleotides: 4. This chain's CDR3 is CASSRGTGVGYTF. DNA of the CDR3: TGTGCCAGCAGCCGAGGGACAGGGGTTGGCTACACCTTC.

This clonotype was counted only a few times. This may be a read error, as it is one base from a much larger clone. V gene TRBV28 combines with J gene TRBJ2-7; D ambiguous. The germline V gene has CDR1 MDHEN and CDR2 SYDVKM. Between the trimmed V and J ends, which lost 6 bases and 6 bases, there was a span of 12 bases. CDR3 length equals 12 residues. The CDR3 bases are TGTGCCAGCAGCCCTGTTGTTGGCGAGCAGTACTTC. Its translation: CASSPVVGEQYF.

This clonotype was seen ten or more times. This chain connects TRBV6-1 to TRBJ1-2; D may be TRBD1 (5 bases). With 6 bases removed from V and 5 bases from J, the gap between germline ends came to 16 bases. The CDR3 spans 14 residues. CDR1 is MNHNS and CDR2 is SASEGT in the germline V gene. The CDR3 DNA reads TGTGCCAGCAGGCCGTTGGGGGACGGTTATGGCTACACCTTC. Translating it yields CASRPLGDGYGYTF.

In its sample, this clonotype ranks as medium-sized. J is TRBJ1-5 and V is TRBV20-1; tentatively, D is TRBD1 (5 bases). The V end lost 1 base, the J end lost 4 bases, and 8 bases lay between the germline ends. The CDR3 runs 13 residues. In germline, CDR1 is DFQATT, CDR2 SNEGSKA (reference sequence). CDR3 loop: CSARGQQNQPQHF. In DNA form, the CDR3 reads TGCAGTGCTAGAGGACAGCAAAATCAGCCCCAGCATTTT.

This sequence joins TRBV7-3 and TRBJ2-7; 7 bases line up with TRBD2. The V and J ends lost 5 bases and 6 bases, in that order; junction bases with no gene match: 1. CDR1 is SGHTA, CDR2 FQGTGA, per germline. The CDR3 is made up of 11 amino acids. The CDR3 region is CASSGGGEQYF. The CDR3 DNA sequence: TGTGCCAGCAGCGGCGGGGGCGAGCAGTACTTC.

This clonotype was picked up one time. The CDR3 loop is CAITPGTGRSEQYF. The CDR3 nucleotides read TGTGCCATCACCCCCGGGACAGGGCGTAGTGAGCAGTACTTC. The chain combines TRBV10-3 with TRBJ2-7; TRBD1 matches at 9 bases. The CDR3 contains 14 residues. V trimming: 7 bases; J trimming: 7 bases; junction bases outside the gene matches: 11. Germline assignment: CDR1 ENHRY and CDR2 SYGVKD.

This clonotype rates as medium-sized. V usage is TRBV4-2 and J usage is TRBJ2-7; TRBD2 is a possible D gene (5 bases). Trimming stripped 4 bases from V and 7 bases from J, with 11 bases between. The CDR3 is 12 residues long. Germline V gene sequence: CDR1 LGHNA, CDR2 YNFKEQ. CDR3 residues: CASSRGGWEQYF. The CDR3 DNA follows: TGTGCCAGCAGCCGTGGAGGTTGGGAGCAGTACTTC.

Judged by abundance, this clonotype is medium-sized. The chain recombines TRBV9 with TRBJ2-5; 7 bases match TRBD1. The CDR3 has 21 residues. Germline V gene data show CDR1 as SGDLS and CDR2 as YYNGEE. V lost 1 base to trimming and J lost 4 bases; unmatched junction nucleotides: 25. In DNA, the CDR3 is TGTGCCAGCAGCGTAAACCCCCGGACCACAACGACAGGGCCCTTAGGAGAGACCCAGTACTTC. The encoded protein is CASSVNPRTTTTGPLGETQYF.

This chain connects TRBV10-2 to TRBJ2-5, with a tentative D call TRBD2 (7 bases). The CDR3 sequence is 13 residues long. CDR1 and CDR2 (germline): WSHSY, SAAADI. Between the trimmed V and J ends, which lost 6 bases and 7 bases, there was a span of 15 bases. CDR3 sequence reads: CASSSGGTGTQYF. The DNA for the CDR3 is TGCGCCAGCAGCTCGGGGGGCACTGGGACCCAGTACTTC.

This clonotype ranks as medium-sized. The chain carries TRBV11-2 and TRBJ2-1; possible D gene TRBD2, 5 bases. There are 10 residues in the CDR3. Germline assignment: CDR1 SGHAT and CDR2 FQNNGV. The V end was cut by 8 bases, the J end by 7 bases, with 6 bases between. The CDR3 region is CASRGNEQFF. CDR3 sequence (DNA): TGTGCCAGCCGGGGTAATGAGCAGTTCTTC.

This clonotype appeared many times. The chain combines TRBV5-8 with TRBJ2-3, with D hard to call. Germline V gives CDR1 SGHTS, CDR2 YDEGEE. Trimming took off 1 base at V and 4 bases at J, with 4 bases between the two ends. The CDR3 sequence is 12 residues long. The CDR3 DNA reads TGTGCCAGCAGCTTGATTGCAGATACGCAGTATTTT. It translates to CASSLIADTQYF. The variable domain in full, with the rest retrieved from reference TRBV5-8 and TRBJ2-3, is EAGVTQSPTHLIKTRGQQATLRCSPISGHTSVYWYQQALGLGLQFLLWYDEGEERNRGNFPPRFSGRQFPNYSSELNVNALELEDSALYLCASSLIADTQYFGPGTRLTVL.

Concerning this clonotype: Since the CDR3 does not end with the conserved phenylalanine or tryptophan, this likely comes from a read error. The gene calls are TRBV6-5 and TRBJ1-6, with no clear D. This CDR3 has 14 amino acids. Germline values: CDR1 MNHEY, CDR2 SVGAGI. The CDR3 region has the DNA TGCGCCAGCAGTTACGAAAGGGTCCGGTCACCCCTCCACTGT. Translated, it gives CASSYERVRSPLHC.